This T cell receptor beta chain derives from a study of T cell repertoires in cytomegalovirus infection. Study details: Carrying CMV and the relevant HLA type showed in public TCR beta signatures. Study-level findings and limits: HLA-C-restricted CMV clonotypes gave the most frequent clonotype in two of eight donors. Identification of carriers of CMV plus the relevant HLA was achieved through cumulative public TCR beta family frequency.

This clonotype was counted ten times or more. Its antigen is currently unknown. TCRdb re-called the reads with MiXCR, one entry per CDR3 protein. The sample lists 210,000 or so distinct CDR3 sequences, 6% to 8% occurring once. Germline V gives CDR1 ENHRY, CDR2 SYGVKD. Trimming removed 3 bases at V and 5 bases at J, with 14 bases between. CDR3 length: 14 residues. The TCR originated in a human donor in good health (CMV status not recorded). Some clones in this sample may be carry-over from other donors' samples. The rearrangement uses TRBV10-3 and TRBJ2-7; unclear D gene. The sample was PBMCs. CDR3 sequence: CAISDGRTVDEQYF. In DNA form, the CDR3 reads TGTGCCATCAGTGATGGCAGGACGGTGGACGAGCAGTACTTC.